Following are 21 T cell receptor beta chains from one sample sequenced in a study of blood T cell repertoires in COVID-19. Sequencing was performed with immunoSEQ multiplex PCR; in TCRdb, only in-frame clones are kept and a portion is missing. The sample contains some 150,000 clones, 79% of which appear only once. The sequenced sample was peripheral blood. The source is a man aged 45-65 years with active or convalescent COVID-19.

With respect to this clone: Distinct nucleotide sequences in the sample also encode this CDR3. The chain combines TRBV12-3 or TRBV12-4 with TRBJ2-5; no definite D call. The CDR3 is 13 amino acids. V was cut by 1 base and J by 2 bases, with 5 bases left in between. Here the CDR3 DNA reads TGTGCCAGCAGTTTAGGGCAGCAAGAGACCCAGTACTTC. Its protein is CASSLGQQETQYF.

This clone was seen a few times. The rearrangement links TRBV10-3 to TRBJ1-1, with 9 bases lining up with TRBD1. Germline assignment: CDR1 ENHRY and CDR2 SYGVKD. The CDR3 contains 14 residues. The V gene end was trimmed by 4 bases and the J gene end by 5 bases; junction bases not matched to a gene: 5. The CDR3 DNA follows: TGTGCCATCAGTGGGCGGACAGGGGATACTGAAGCTTTCTTT. Its translation is CAISGRTGDTEAFF.

The V call is TRBV6-5, the J call TRBJ1-4, with TRBD1 matching 8 bases. This CDR3 is built from 15 residues. With V trimmed by 6 bases and J by 8 bases, 11 bases remained unmatched. Germline values: CDR1 MNHEY, CDR2 SVGAGI. Here the CDR3 reads CASSLGTGPREKLFF. Here the CDR3 DNA reads TGTGCCAGCAGCCTCGGGACAGGTCCGCGCGAAAAACTGTTTTTT.

This clone came up once. The chain combines TRBV15 with TRBJ2-1, with 11 bases matching TRBD2. CDR3 length: 18 amino acids. V lost 6 bases and J lost 4; bases outside the gene matches: 14. Germline lookup yields CDR1 LNHNV and CDR2 YYDKDF (reference sequence). The CDR3 reads CATRPGNELAGGYNEQFF. CDR3 bases: TGTGCCACCAGACCTGGGAATGAGCTAGCGGGAGGATACAATGAGCAGTTCTTC.

This clone was found once. The rearrangement uses TRBV27 and TRBJ1-2, with TRBD1 matching 8 bases. CDR1 MNHEY and CDR2 SMNVEV come from the germline V gene (reference sequence). V was clipped by 6 bases and J by 6 bases; unmatched bases: 12. The CDR3 runs to 15 residues. In DNA, the CDR3 is TGTGCCAGCAGGTCTCTGGGGACAGGAGAACATGGCTACACCTTC. It yields the protein CASRSLGTGEHGYTF.

This rearrangement joins TRBV12-3 or TRBV12-4 to TRBJ1-5; D unclear. Trimming left V 8 bases short and J 7 bases short, with 12 bases between. The CDR3 is made up of 12 amino acids. CDR3 DNA: TGTGCCAGCGCTAAGCTAGGACAGCCCCAGCATTTT. Protein product: CASAKLGQPQHF.

This rearrangement joins TRBV4-1 to TRBJ2-1, with TRBD2 identical over 10 bases. Unmatched junction bases numbered 11, after V lost 1 base and J lost 8 bases. CDR1 is MGHRA, CDR2 YSYEKL, per germline. This CDR3 spans 17 amino acids. CDR3 in amino acids: CASSQGASGSFFDEQFF. The CDR3 DNA sequence: TGCGCCAGCAGCCAAGGAGCTAGCGGGAGTTTCTTTGATGAGCAGTTCTTC.

The table lists this clone with a count of one. The gene calls are TRBV18 and TRBJ1-4; TRBD1 matches at 7 bases. The CDR3 has 15 amino acids. Germline V gene lookup returns CDR1 KGHSH and CDR2 LQKENI. V trimming: 2 bases; J trimming: 7 bases; junction bases outside the gene matches: 7. The CDR3 bases are TGTGCCAGCTCACCAGTAGAGGGGGCAACTGAAAAACTGTTTTTT. This sequence encodes CASSPVEGATEKLFF.

The genes are TRBV7-2 and TRBJ2-7; 8 bases match TRBD2. The germline CDR1 and CDR2 sequences are SGHTA and FQGNSA. J was trimmed by 2 bases and V by 6 bases; bases with no gene match: 6. This CDR3 has 14 residues. The DNA for the CDR3 is TGTGCCAGCAGACCTAGCGGGCTAGCCTACGAGCAGTACTTC. Protein: CASRPSGLAYEQYF. The full variable domain, in which reference TRBV7-2 and TRBJ2-7 provide the parts outside the CDR3, is GAGVSQSPSNKVTEKGKDVELRCDPISGHTALYWYRQSLGQGLEFLIYFQGNSAPDKSGLPSDRFSAERTGGSVSTLTIQRTQQEDSAVYLCASRPSGLAYEQYFGPGTRLTVT.

This chain links TRBV25-1 with TRBJ2-7; 11 positions match TRBD2. This CDR3 has 16 residues. Germline trimming cut 7 bases from V and 0 bases from J; bases unmatched to any gene: 8. The V gene's germline CDR1 is MGHDK and CDR2 SYGVNS. CDR3 in amino acids: CASNPTSGASSYEQYF. As DNA, the CDR3 is TGTGCCAGCAACCCGACTAGCGGGGCAAGCTCCTACGAGCAGTACTTC.

In its sample, this clone was seen once. In nucleotides, the CDR3 is TGTGCCAGCAGTGACACGGGGACAGACAATGAGCAGTTCTTC. Translation: CASSDTGTDNEQFF. The rearrangement joins TRBV6-4 to TRBJ2-1; 7 bases match TRBD1. Trimming cost V 2 bases and J 5 bases; bases outside gene matches: 3. This CDR3 region has 14 residues. CDR1 and CDR2 (germline): MRHNA, SNTAGT.

This rearrangement joins TRBV2 to TRBJ2-7; 11 bases map to TRBD2. V lost 11 bases, J lost 7 bases, and 10 bases stayed unmatched. The CDR3 covers 13 residues. Germline CDR1 is SNHLY and CDR2 is FYNNEI. The CDR3 reads CASKGLAGGEQYF. In DNA, the CDR3 is TGTGCCTCAAAGGGGCTAGCGGGAGGTGAGCAGTACTTC.

The genes are TRBV7-9 and TRBJ2-7; no clear D gene. V lost 5 bases, J lost 0 bases, and 20 bases lay in between. The CDR3 sequence is 17 residues long. In germline, CDR1 is SEHNR, CDR2 FQNEAQ (reference sequence). The CDR3 region has the DNA TGTGCCAGCAGCAACGCCCTTGAGGCGCGTAGCTCCTACGAGCAGTACTTC. Its translation is CASSNALEARSSYEQYF.

The CDR3 sequence is CAISEGRVDTGELFF. Here the CDR3 DNA reads TGTGCCATCAGTGAGGGTCGGGTAGACACCGGGGAGCTGTTTTTT. The chain joins TRBV10-3 to TRBJ2-2; D uncertain. The CDR3 has 15 amino acids. Germline lookup yields CDR1 ENHRY and CDR2 SYGVKD. V shed 2 bases and J shed 3 bases, with 10 bases lying between them.

The chain combines TRBV4-2 with TRBJ1-2; 8 bases fit TRBD1. Germline V gene lookup returns CDR1 LGHNA and CDR2 YNFKEQ. After removal of 0 bases from V and 1 base from J, the junction contained 4 bases not matched to a gene. There are 16 residues in the CDR3. The CDR3 spells CASSQEIGQGNYGYTF. Here the CDR3 DNA reads TGTGCCAGCAGCCAAGAGATAGGACAGGGTAACTATGGCTACACCTTC.

The chain uses TRBV5-5 and TRBJ1-5, with D tentatively TRBD1 (6 bases). Trimming stripped 4 bases from V and 2 bases from J, with 16 bases between. Germline V gene sequence: CDR1 SGHKS, CDR2 YYEKEE (reference sequence). The CDR3 has 16 amino acids. The chain's CDR3 is CASSRGAGEGNQPQHF. The CDR3 coding sequence is TGTGCCAGCAGCCGTGGGGCAGGGGAAGGCAATCAGCCCCAGCATTTT.

V usage is TRBV18 and J usage is TRBJ2-2; weak D call: TRBD2 (5 bases). Trimming removed 3 bases from V and 5 bases from J, with 16 bases in between. CDR3 length equals 16 residues. Germline V lookup: CDR1 KGHSH, CDR2 LQKENI. The DNA for the CDR3 is TGTGCCAGCTCACCCCAGAATATGGACTGGACCGGGGAGCTGTTTTTT. As protein: CASSPQNMDWTGELFF.

The rearrangement uses TRBV9 and TRBJ2-3; no clear D gene. V was cut by 5 bases and J by 1 base, with 11 bases left in between. This CDR3 spans 14 amino acids. Germline V lookup: CDR1 SGDLS, CDR2 YYNGEE. The CDR3 sequence is CASSENRGTDTQYF. The DNA for the CDR3 is TGTGCCAGCAGTGAGAACCGAGGCACAGATACGCAGTATTTT.

The chain joins TRBV7-3 to TRBJ2-3; unclear D gene. Germline CDR1 SGHTA, CDR2 FQGTGA. CDR3 length: 15 amino acids. The V end was cut by 2 bases, the J end by 0 bases, with 9 bases between. The chain's CDR3 is CASSLQSLSTDTQYF. In DNA form, the CDR3 reads TGTGCCAGCAGCTTACAATCATTGAGCACAGATACGCAGTATTTT.

This clone was detected only a few times. The chain carries TRBV2 and TRBJ1-4, with D perhaps TRBD1 (5 bases). The CDR3 covers 15 residues. Trimming removed 0 bases from V and 8 bases from J, with 13 bases in between. The germline gives CDR1 SNHLY, CDR2 FYNNEI. The CDR3 spells CASSEAPGLREKLFF. The DNA for the CDR3 is TGTGCCAGCAGTGAAGCCCCAGGGTTACGGGAAAAACTGTTTTTT.

The gene calls are TRBV5-6 and TRBJ1-5, with D tentatively TRBD1 (5 bases). V was clipped by 1 base and J by 6 bases, with 8 bases between them. Germline CDR1 is SGHDT and CDR2 is YYEEEE. The CDR3 covers 13 residues. The CDR3 is CASSLQGVQPQHF. The CDR3 DNA reads as TGTGCCAGCAGCTTGCAAGGGGTTCAGCCCCAGCATTTT.